The TCR beta chain under discussion was sequenced for a study of molecular identifiers for immune sequencing clone quantification. TCRdb re-analysed the PCR reads in MiXCR, keeping a single row per CDR3 protein. The repertoire includes roughly 630,000 distinct CDR3 sequences, roughly 23% of them detected once, and approximately 0.75% sits in the top ten. The study's findings and limits: Whereas clones above 20 RNA copies held under 1% of naive-cell molecules, they held over 98% of effector molecules.

The CDR3 runs to 12 residues. Germline V CDR1 and CDR2: MGHRA, YSYEKL. Between the trimmed V and J ends, which lost 1 base and 5 bases, there was a span of 5 bases. Many counts were recorded for this clonotype. The antigen remains unidentified. The sorting of naive CD8 T cells used the CD8+CD4-CCR7+CD45RA+ phenotype. This receptor was obtained from a human donor in good health. Some libraries in this study had Jurkat cell RNA spiked in. Sequenced: naive CD8+ T cells from blood, with Jurkat cell RNA spiked in. Indicated subset: FACS-sorted CD8+CD4-CCR7+CD45RA+ naive T cells. The rearrangement joins TRBV4-1 to TRBJ1-1; D not certain. The CDR3: CASSQVMTEAFF. DNA for the CDR3: TGCGCCAGCAGCCAAGTTATGACTGAAGCTTTCTTT.